This TCR beta chain originates from a study of blood T cell repertoires in COVID-19. As for the study in general: The United States, Italy and Spain supplied acute and convalescent COVID-19 samples. T cells, B-cell-depleted T cells, or PBMCs supplied cDNA or gDNA.

Method: immunoSEQ multiplex PCR; TCRdb's copy keeps in-frame clones and lacks some. The sample holds some 150,000 clones; 75% to 90% are singletons and the top ten take approximately 3%. The V segment lost 9 bases and the J segment 0 bases; nucleotides outside the gene matches: 7. CDR3 size: 14 residues. CDR1 and CDR2 from the germline V gene are LNHDA and SQIVND (reference sequence). This TCR came from a woman aged 60-75 years with active COVID-19. Sequenced: peripheral blood. This sequence joins TRBV19 and TRBJ1-2; 7 bases match TRBD1. CDR3 nucleotides: TGTGCCAGCGCACAGGGGCCAGCTAACTATGGCTACACCTTC. Translation: CASAQGPANYGYTF. Together with reference TRBV19 and TRBJ1-2, the CDR3 gives the full variable domain: DGGITQSPKYLFRKEGQNVTLSCEQNLNHDAMYWYRQDPGQGLRLIYYSQIVNDFQKGDIAEGYSVSREKKESFPLTVTSAQKNPTAFYLCASAQGPANYGYTFGSGTRLTVV.